This TCR beta chain derives from a study of OX40 agonist ivuxolimab in advanced cancers. This CDR3 has 15 amino acids. Trimming removed 1 base at V and 1 base at J, with 10 bases between. Germline V lookup: CDR1 LGHNA, CDR2 YSLEER. The method was immunoSEQ multiplex PCR; TCRdb's version includes in-frame clones alone and lacks a portion of them. The sample lists tens of thousands of clones, around 87% occurring once. In this sample, this clone turned up once. Sample: CD4+ or CD8+ T cells sorted from blood, taken in a trial of the OX40 agonist ivuxolimab. This rearrangement joins TRBV4-3 to TRBJ1-1; maybe TRBD1 (5 bases). The TCR comes from an adult with an advanced solid tumor such as melanoma, head and neck, liver or kidney cancer. The DNA of the CDR3 is TGCGCCAGCAGCCAAGTCAGGGCCCCGAACACTGAAGCTTTCTTT. This sequence encodes CASSQVRAPNTEAFF.